This T cell receptor beta chain came from a study of OX40 agonist ivuxolimab in advanced cancers. Background on the study: Patients received ivuxolimab, an agonistic anti-OX40 (CD134) antibody. Having had anti-PD-1, anti-PD-L1 or anti-CTLA-4 therapy before was allowed, and more than 35% had some.

Points on this clone: Its antigen is not known.

Study-level findings and limits: There was clonal expansion of CD4+ and CD8+ blood T cells by week 6 at 0.1 to 3.0 mg/kg.

Produced via immunoSEQ multiplex PCR; TCRdb's table is partial and in-frame only. This sample has fewer than 100,000 clones, with around 88% found just once. The germline gives CDR1 SGHNT, CDR2 YYREEE (reference sequence). The V end lost 4 bases, the J end lost 0 bases, and 13 bases lay between the germline ends. This CDR3 comprises 15 residues. This sample comprised CD4+ or CD8+ T cells sorted from blood, obtained in a trial of the OX40 agonist ivuxolimab. This TCR derives from an adult with an advanced solid tumor such as melanoma, head and neck, liver or kidney cancer. The chain has TRBV5-4 and TRBJ1-1, with a possible D match to TRBD1 (6 bases). The CDR3 DNA reads as TGTGCCAGCAGCATGAACGGACAGCTGAACACTGAAGCTTTCTTT. Translated: CASSMNGQLNTEAFF. Full variable domain (remainder filled in from reference TRBV5-4 and TRBJ1-1): ETGVTQSPTHLIKTRGQQVTLRCSSQSGHNTVSWYQQALGQGPQFIFQYYREEENGRGNFPPRFSGLQFPNYSSELNVNALELDDSALYLCASSMNGQLNTEAFFGQGTRLTVV.